The next 5 T cell receptor beta chains were all read from a single sample in a study of T cells in localized non-small cell lung cancer. Assay used: immunoSEQ multiplex PCR; TCRdb lists only in-frame clones, some missing. The sample yields tens of thousands of clones, about 90% seen once. This material consisted of peripheral blood, taken before any cancer treatment. All receptors come from a woman between 40 and 69 years old with stage I lung adenocarcinoma.

This sequence joins TRBV18 and TRBJ2-6, with no clear D. The V end lost 8 bases, the J end lost 0 bases, and 8 bases lay between the germline ends. In germline, CDR1 is KGHSH, CDR2 LQKENI. This CDR3 has 14 amino acids. The CDR3, as DNA: TGTGCCAGCGAACCAGACTCTGGGGCCAACGTCCTGACTTTC. This translates into CASEPDSGANVLTF.

This chain joins TRBV19 and TRBJ1-6, with D maybe TRBD1 (6 bases). Trimming pared 5 bases from V and 14 bases from J, leaving 16 bases between. This CDR3 has 13 residues. Germline V gene lookup returns CDR1 LNHDA and CDR2 SQIVND (reference sequence). CDR3 amino acids: CASSLRQDPALHF. CDR3 coding DNA: TGTGCCAGTAGTCTCAGACAGGACCCAGCCCTCCACTTT.

The chain employs TRBV7-2 and TRBJ2-3; 10 bases are a match to TRBD2. Germline assignment: CDR1 SGHTA and CDR2 FQGNSA. The V and J ends lost 5 bases and 2 bases, in that order; junction bases with no gene match: 13. This CDR3 spans 18 amino acids. In DNA, the CDR3 is TGTGCCAGCAGCGCGTACTCAATACTAGCGGGGTCCACAGATACGCAGTATTTT. Its protein product is CASSAYSILAGSTDTQYF.

This clone has only one observation. This rearrangement joins TRBV5-1 to TRBJ2-3; D remains unclear. The germline V gene has CDR1 SGHRS and CDR2 YFSETQ. V shed 2 bases and J shed 6 bases, with 7 bases lying between them. The CDR3 spans 12 residues. CDR3: CASSFLQDTQYF. The CDR3 DNA reads as TGCGCCAGCAGCTTTCTCCAGGATACGCAGTATTTT.

The chain recombines TRBV7-2 with TRBJ1-4, with 8 bases matching TRBD1. After removal of 6 bases from V and 6 bases from J, the junction contained 12 bases not matched to a gene. Germline values: CDR1 SGHTA, CDR2 FQGNSA. The CDR3 extends over 16 amino acids. CDR3 in amino acids: CASSLGLQGAHEKLFF. Written as DNA, the CDR3 is TGTGCCAGCAGTCTTGGACTTCAGGGGGCGCATGAAAAACTGTTTTTT.